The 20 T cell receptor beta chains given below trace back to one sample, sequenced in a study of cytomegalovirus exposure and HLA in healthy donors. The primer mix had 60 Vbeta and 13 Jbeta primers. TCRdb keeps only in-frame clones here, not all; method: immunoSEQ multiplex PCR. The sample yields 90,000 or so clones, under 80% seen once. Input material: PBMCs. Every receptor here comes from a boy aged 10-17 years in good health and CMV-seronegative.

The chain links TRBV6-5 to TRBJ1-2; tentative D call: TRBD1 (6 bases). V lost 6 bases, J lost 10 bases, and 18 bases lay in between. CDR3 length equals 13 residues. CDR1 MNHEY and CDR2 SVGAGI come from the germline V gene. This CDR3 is CASSANRVSNYTF. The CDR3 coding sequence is TGTGCCAGCAGCGCCAACAGGGTGTCGAACTACACCTTC.

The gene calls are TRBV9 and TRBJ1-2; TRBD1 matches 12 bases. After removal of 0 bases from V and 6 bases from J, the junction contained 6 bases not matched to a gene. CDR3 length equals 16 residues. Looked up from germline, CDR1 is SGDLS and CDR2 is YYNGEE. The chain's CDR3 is CASSVVGTGGMHGYTF. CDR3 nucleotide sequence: TGTGCCAGCAGCGTAGTTGGGACAGGGGGCATGCATGGCTACACCTTC.

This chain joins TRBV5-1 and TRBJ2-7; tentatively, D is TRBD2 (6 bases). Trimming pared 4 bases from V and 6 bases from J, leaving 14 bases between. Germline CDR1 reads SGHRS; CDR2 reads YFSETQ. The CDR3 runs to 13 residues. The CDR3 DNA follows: TGCGCCAGCAGCCAGTCGACTAGATCCGAGCAGTACTTC. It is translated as CASSQSTRSEQYF.

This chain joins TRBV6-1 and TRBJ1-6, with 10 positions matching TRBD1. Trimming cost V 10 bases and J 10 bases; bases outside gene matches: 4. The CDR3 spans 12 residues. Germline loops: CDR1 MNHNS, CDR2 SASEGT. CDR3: CAISGQGSPLHF. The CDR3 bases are TGTGCCATATCGGGACAGGGGTCACCCCTCCACTTT.

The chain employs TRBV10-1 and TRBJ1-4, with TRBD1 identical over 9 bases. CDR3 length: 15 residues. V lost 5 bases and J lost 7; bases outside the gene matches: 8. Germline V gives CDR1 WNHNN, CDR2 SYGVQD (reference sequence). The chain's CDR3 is CASSSGQGRGEKLFF. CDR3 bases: TGCGCCAGCAGTTCGGGACAGGGAAGAGGTGAAAAACTGTTTTTT.

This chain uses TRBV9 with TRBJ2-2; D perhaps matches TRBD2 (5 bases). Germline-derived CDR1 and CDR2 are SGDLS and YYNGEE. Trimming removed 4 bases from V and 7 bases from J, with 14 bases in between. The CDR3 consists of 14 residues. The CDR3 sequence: CASSPSPGSGELFF. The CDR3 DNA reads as TGTGCCAGCAGCCCATCTCCGGGAAGCGGGGAGCTGTTTTTT.

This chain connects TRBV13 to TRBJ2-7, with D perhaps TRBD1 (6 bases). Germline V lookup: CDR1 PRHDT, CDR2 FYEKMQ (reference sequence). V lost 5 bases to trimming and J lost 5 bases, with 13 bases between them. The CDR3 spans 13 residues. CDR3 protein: CASSPIGGDEQYF. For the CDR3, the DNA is TGTGCCAGCAGCCCTATTGGGGGCGACGAGCAGTACTTC.

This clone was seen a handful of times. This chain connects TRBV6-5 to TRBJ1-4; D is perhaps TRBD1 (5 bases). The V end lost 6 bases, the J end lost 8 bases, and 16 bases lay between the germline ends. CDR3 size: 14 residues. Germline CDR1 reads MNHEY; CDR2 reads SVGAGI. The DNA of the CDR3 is TGTGCCAGCAGCCTTGCTAGGGGTCAAGAAAAACTGTTTTTT. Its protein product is CASSLARGQEKLFF.

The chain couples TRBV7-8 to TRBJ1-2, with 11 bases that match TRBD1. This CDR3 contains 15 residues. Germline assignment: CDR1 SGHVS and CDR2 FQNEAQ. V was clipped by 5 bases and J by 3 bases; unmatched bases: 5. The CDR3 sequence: CASSLRDRGDYGYTF. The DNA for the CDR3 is TGTGCCAGCAGCCTACGGGACAGGGGGGACTATGGCTACACCTTC.

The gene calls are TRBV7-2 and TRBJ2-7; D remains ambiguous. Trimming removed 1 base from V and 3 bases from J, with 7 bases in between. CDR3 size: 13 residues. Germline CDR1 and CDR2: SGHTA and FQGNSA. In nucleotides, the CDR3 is TGTGCCAGCAGCTTAGGCCAGTTCTACGAGCAGTACTTC. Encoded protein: CASSLGQFYEQYF. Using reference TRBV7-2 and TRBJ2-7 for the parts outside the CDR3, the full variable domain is GAGVSQSPSNKVTEKGKDVELRCDPISGHTALYWYRQSLGQGLEFLIYFQGNSAPDKSGLPSDRFSAERTGGSVSTLTIQRTQQEDSAVYLCASSLGQFYEQYFGPGTRLTVT.

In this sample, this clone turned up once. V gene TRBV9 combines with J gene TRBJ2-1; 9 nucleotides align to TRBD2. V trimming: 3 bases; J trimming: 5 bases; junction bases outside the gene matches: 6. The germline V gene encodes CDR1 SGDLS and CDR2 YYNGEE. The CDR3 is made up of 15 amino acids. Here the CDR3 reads CASSGQRGANNEQFF. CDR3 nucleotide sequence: TGTGCCAGCAGCGGACAGCGGGGGGCTAACAATGAGCAGTTCTTC.

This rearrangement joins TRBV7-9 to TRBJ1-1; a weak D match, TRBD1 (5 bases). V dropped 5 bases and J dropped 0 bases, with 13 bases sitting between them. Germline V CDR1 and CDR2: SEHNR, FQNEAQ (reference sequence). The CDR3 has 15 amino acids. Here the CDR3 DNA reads TGTGCCAGCAGCCCGGGACTGACCATGAACACTGAAGCTTTCTTT. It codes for CASSPGLTMNTEAFF.

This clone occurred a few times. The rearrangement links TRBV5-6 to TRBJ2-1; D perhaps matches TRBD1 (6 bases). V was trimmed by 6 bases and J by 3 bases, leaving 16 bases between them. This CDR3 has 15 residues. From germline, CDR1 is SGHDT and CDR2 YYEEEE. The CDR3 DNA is TGTGCCAGCACCCTGGGGGCAGGGGTCTACAATGAGCAGTTCTTC. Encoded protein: CASTLGAGVYNEQFF. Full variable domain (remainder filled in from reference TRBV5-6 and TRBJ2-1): DAGVTQSPTHLIKTRGQQVTLRCSPKSGHDTVSWYQQALGQGPQFIFQYYEEEERQRGNFPDRFSGHQFPNYSSELNVNALLLGDSALYLCASTLGAGVYNEQFFGPGTRLTVL.

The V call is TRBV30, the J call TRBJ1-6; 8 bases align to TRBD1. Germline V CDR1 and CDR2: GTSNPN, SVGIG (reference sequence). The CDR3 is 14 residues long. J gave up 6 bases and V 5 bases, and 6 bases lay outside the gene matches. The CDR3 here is CAWGTGTGNSPLHF. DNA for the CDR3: TGTGCCTGGGGGACCGGGACAGGTAATTCACCCCTCCACTTT.

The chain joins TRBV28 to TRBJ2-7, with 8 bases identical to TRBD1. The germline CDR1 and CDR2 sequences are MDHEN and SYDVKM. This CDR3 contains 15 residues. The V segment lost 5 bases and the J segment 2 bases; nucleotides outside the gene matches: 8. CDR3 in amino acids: CASSTPGQGAYEQYF. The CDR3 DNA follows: TGTGCCAGCAGTACCCCTGGACAGGGAGCCTACGAGCAGTACTTC.

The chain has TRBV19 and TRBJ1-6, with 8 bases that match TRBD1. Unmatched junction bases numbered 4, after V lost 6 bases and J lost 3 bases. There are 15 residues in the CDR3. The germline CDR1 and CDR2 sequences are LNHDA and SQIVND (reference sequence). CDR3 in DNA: TGTGCCAGTAGGCCGGGACAGGACTATAATTCACCCCTCCACTTT. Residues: CASRPGQDYNSPLHF.

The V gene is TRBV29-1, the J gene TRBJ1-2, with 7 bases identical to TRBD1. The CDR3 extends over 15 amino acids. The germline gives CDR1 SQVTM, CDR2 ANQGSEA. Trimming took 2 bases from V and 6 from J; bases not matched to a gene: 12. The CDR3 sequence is CSVESPTGNRDGYTF. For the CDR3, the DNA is TGCAGCGTTGAAAGCCCGACAGGGAACCGTGATGGCTACACCTTC. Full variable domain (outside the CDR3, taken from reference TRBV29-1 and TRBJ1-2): SAVISQKPSRDICQRGTSLTIQCQVDSQVTMMFWYRQQPGQSLTLIATANQGSEATYESGFVIDKFPISRPNLTFSTLTVSNMSPEDSSIYLCSVESPTGNRDGYTFGSGTRLTVV.

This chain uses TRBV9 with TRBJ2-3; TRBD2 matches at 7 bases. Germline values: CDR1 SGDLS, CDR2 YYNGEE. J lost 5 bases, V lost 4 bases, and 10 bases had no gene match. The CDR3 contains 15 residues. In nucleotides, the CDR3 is TGTGCCAGCAGCAAGTTGGGAGGGCCCTTAGATACGCAGTATTTT. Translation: CASSKLGGPLDTQYF.

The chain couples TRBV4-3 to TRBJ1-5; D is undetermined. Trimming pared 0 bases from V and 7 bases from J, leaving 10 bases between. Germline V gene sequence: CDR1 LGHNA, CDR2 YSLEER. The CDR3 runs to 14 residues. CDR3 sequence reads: CASSQDSTRQPQHF. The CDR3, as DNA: TGCGCCAGCAGCCAAGATAGTACGAGGCAGCCCCAGCATTTT.

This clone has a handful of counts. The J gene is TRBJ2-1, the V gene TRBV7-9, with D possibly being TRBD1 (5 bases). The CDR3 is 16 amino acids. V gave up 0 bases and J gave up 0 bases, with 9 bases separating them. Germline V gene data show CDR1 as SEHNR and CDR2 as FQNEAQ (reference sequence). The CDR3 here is CASSLATASSYNEQFF. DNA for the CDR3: TGTGCCAGCAGCTTAGCGACAGCCAGCTCCTACAATGAGCAGTTCTTC.